A single sample is the source of the 19 T cell receptor beta chains below, sequenced in a study of T cells in women clearing cervical HPV infection. Here immunoSEQ multiplex PCR was the method, and the copy in TCRdb shows in-frame clones only, minus some. The table counts roughly 15,000 clones; around 10% lies in the top ten. The sample consisted of blood buffy coat. The receptors come from a woman between 18 and 75 years old with a cervical HPV16 infection that either progressed to CIN3+ or cleared (not recorded which).

A remark on this clone: The CDR3 end is not reached by the read, which stops 3 residues before it; the germline J gene fills it in. The chain links TRBV19 to TRBJ1-5, with TRBD1 as a possible D gene (6 bases). Germline lookup yields CDR1 LNHDA and CDR2 SQIVND (reference sequence). This CDR3 spans 15 amino acids. V was cut by 6 bases and J by 8 bases, with 20 bases left in between. The DNA read from the CDR3 is TGTGCCAGTAGCCCCGGGACACTAAACCGCGAGCCC. It yields the protein CASSPGTLNREP. In full, the CDR3 reads CASSPGTLNREPQHF.

Notes on this clone: The read finishes 3 residues shy of the CDR3 end, and the germline J gene is used to complete it. The rearrangement uses TRBV7-8 and TRBJ2-7, with a possible D match to TRBD2 (6 bases). Trimming shortened V by 5 bases and J by 6 bases, and 17 bases separated the two germline ends. Per germline, CDR1 SGHVS and CDR2 FQNEAQ. The CDR3 has 14 residues. The DNA read from the CDR3 is TGTGCCAGCAGCGGGGGGACCTTTCCCACCGAG. Protein: CASSGGTFPTE. The whole CDR3 is CASSGGTFPTEQYF.

The CDR3 sequence is CSARKQINQPQHF. CDR3 DNA (partial): TGCAGTGCTAGGAAACAGATCAATCAGCCC. The chain uses TRBV20-1 and TRBJ1-5, with unresolved D. The read halts 3 residues ahead of the CDR3 end, with the missing end drawn from the germline J gene. Germline CDR1 DFQATT, CDR2 SNEGSKA (reference sequence). Trimming stripped 3 bases from V and 3 bases from J, with 9 bases between. The CDR3 extends over 13 amino acids.

For this clone: The observed sequence ends 3 residues before the CDR3 terminus, with the missing tail filled in from the germline J gene. The chain has TRBV5-6 and TRBJ2-5; 10 bases match TRBD1. With V trimmed by 2 bases and J by 5 bases, 6 bases remained unmatched. This CDR3 has 15 residues. Germline CDR1 is SGHDT and CDR2 is YYEEEE. The CDR3 loop reads CASSLRQGAVETQYF. CDR3 DNA, as far as it was read: TGTGCCAGCAGCTTACGACAGGGGGCAGTGGAGACC.

With respect to this clone: Coverage ceases 3 residues before the CDR3 finishes, and the germline J gene fills in the end. The chain links TRBV19 to TRBJ1-5; D remains unclear. This CDR3 contains 16 residues. CDR1 and CDR2 from the germline V gene are LNHDA and SQIVND (reference sequence). V lost 5 bases, J lost 4 bases, and 18 bases lay in between. The CDR3 loop reads CASSPIRLLSNQPQHF. Partial CDR3 DNA: TGTGCCAGTAGTCCCATCCGACTCTTGTCTAATCAGCCC. Looking up the rest from reference TRBV19 and TRBJ1-5 gives the full variable domain: DGGITQSPKYLFRKEGQNVTLSCEQNLNHDAMYWYRQDPGQGLRLIYYSQIVNDFQKGDIAEGYSVSREKKESFPLTVTSAQKNPTAFYLCASSPIRLLSNQPQHFGDGTRLSIL.

Points on this clone: The read terminates 3 residues before the CDR3 end, so the remaining end is supplied by the germline J gene. The rearrangement uses TRBV6-1 and TRBJ1-2, with 8 bases identical to TRBD1. V shed 0 bases and J 7 bases; nucleotides not matched to a gene: 7. CDR3 length equals 15 residues. CDR1 is MNHNS, CDR2 SASEGT, per germline. CDR3 residues: CASSEAVGQGSGYTF. Partial CDR3 DNA: TGTGCCAGCAGTGAAGCGGTCGGACAGGGCTCTGGC.

As regards this clone: The DNA ends 3 residues before the CDR3 does, and the rest of the CDR3 is filled in from the germline J gene. The chain combines TRBV7-2 with TRBJ2-1, with 8 nucleotides matching TRBD2. The CDR3 has 15 amino acids. V dropped 5 bases and J dropped 4; count of bases not matched to a gene: 7. CDR1 and CDR2 from the germline V gene are SGHTA and FQGNSA. The CDR3 region is CASSVLADFYNEQFF. Partial CDR3 DNA: TGTGCCAGCAGCGTACTAGCGGACTTTTACAATGAG. The full variable domain, rest sourced from reference TRBV7-2 and TRBJ2-1, is GAGVSQSPSNKVTEKGKDVELRCDPISGHTALYWYRQSLGQGLEFLIYFQGNSAPDKSGLPSDRFSAERTGGSVSTLTIQRTQQEDSAVYLCASSVLADFYNEQFFGPGTRLTVL.

A word on this clone: Read sequence stops 3 residues before the CDR3 end, and the germline J gene provides the missing end. V usage is TRBV7-3 and J usage is TRBJ2-6; D is possibly TRBD1 (5 bases). The germline CDR1 and CDR2 sequences are SGHTA and FQGTGA. Trimming cost V 0 bases and J 10 bases, with 16 bases left between them. The CDR3 is made up of 16 amino acids. The sequenced part of the CDR3 DNA is TGTGCCAGCAGCTTAACAACAGGACCCACTCATAACGTC. It specifies CASSLTTGPTHNV. The full-length CDR3 reads as CASSLTTGPTHNVLTF.

Worth noting for this clone: The read comes to an end 3 residues before the CDR3 does, leaving the germline J gene to fill in the end. This rearrangement joins TRBV4-1 to TRBJ2-7; 11 positions agree with TRBD2. The CDR3 spans 17 residues. The junction had 7 bases not matched to a gene; V was cut back by 0 bases and J by 3 bases. Per germline, CDR1 MGHRA and CDR2 YSYEKL. The sequenced part of the CDR3 DNA is TGCGCCAGCAGCCAAGATCAGGGGACTAGCGGATACTACGAG. It specifies CASSQDQGTSGYYE. The full CDR3 protein reads CASSQDQGTSGYYEQYF.

As concerns this clone: The CDR3 goes on 3 residues after the read ends, and that part is filled in from the germline J gene. The rearrangement joins TRBV5-1 to TRBJ2-1; weak D call: TRBD2 (5 bases). Germline CDR1 SGHRS, CDR2 YFSETQ. The CDR3 loop spans 15 amino acids. The V and J ends lost 4 bases and 4 bases respectively, with 15 bases between them. CDR3 amino acids: CASSPAPSGYNEQFF. CDR3 DNA (partial): TGCGCCAGCAGCCCAGCGCCGAGCGGATACAATGAG.

For this clone: The CDR3 goes on 3 residues after the read ends, and that part is filled in from the germline J gene. The chain uses TRBV11-2 and TRBJ2-5; the D gene is possibly TRBD2 (5 bases). The CDR3 is made up of 15 amino acids. Trimming removed 5 bases at V and 5 bases at J, with 18 bases between. Germline V gene lookup returns CDR1 SGHAT and CDR2 FQNNGV. The sequenced CDR3 bases are TGTGCCAGCAGCCCAGGACTTTCGCTCTGGGAGACC. Amino acid sequence: CASSPGLSLWET. The whole CDR3 protein reads CASSPGLSLWETQYF.

A note on this clone: Read sequence stops 3 residues before the CDR3 end, and the germline J gene provides the missing end. V usage is TRBV5-4 and J usage is TRBJ2-3, with 7 bases matching TRBD1. The CDR3 runs 14 residues. Trimming at V came to 4 bases and at J to 5 bases, leaving 7 bases not matched to a gene. Germline loops: CDR1 SGHNT, CDR2 YYREEE (reference sequence). CDR3 DNA (partial): TGTGCCAGCAGCCAGGACAGGTCCAGAGATACG. This translates into CASSQDRSRDT. The whole CDR3 protein is CASSQDRSRDTQYF.

CDR3 region: CSALGRGRAYEQYF. The sequenced part of the CDR3 DNA is TGCAGTGCTCTAGGGCGGGGGAGAGCCTACGAG. The chain has TRBV20-1 and TRBJ2-7, with TRBD2 matching over 7 bases. The read terminates 3 residues ahead of where the CDR3 ends, so the germline J gene completes it. This CDR3 comprises 14 residues. CDR1 and CDR2 from the germline V gene are DFQATT and SNEGSKA (reference sequence). V dropped 5 bases and J dropped 2; count of bases not matched to a gene: 9.

As concerns this clone: The read finishes 3 residues shy of the CDR3 end, and the germline J gene is used to complete it. V and J are TRBV19 and TRBJ2-7, with TRBD2 as a possible D gene (6 bases). V lost 3 bases and J 5 bases, leaving 14 bases between the germline ends. CDR3 length: 14 residues. CDR1 is LNHDA and CDR2 is SQIVND in the germline V gene (reference sequence). CDR3 DNA (partial): TGTGCCAGTAGTATTCTATCGGGGGACCACGAG. It translates to CASSILSGDHE. The full CDR3 sequence reads CASSILSGDHEQYF.

The sequenced part of the CDR3 DNA is TGTGCCAGCGTCGGAAGGGTTGCCTATGGC. Residues: CASVGRVAYG. The whole CDR3 is CASVGRVAYGYTF. This chain links TRBV2 with TRBJ1-2; D is ambiguous. The CDR3 end is not reached by the read, which stops 3 residues before it; the germline J gene fills it in. CDR1 and CDR2 from the germline V gene are SNHLY and FYNNEI. The V gene lost 8 bases and the J gene lost 4 bases, with 14 bases spanning the gap. CDR3 length: 13 residues.

Remarks on this clone: The sequence runs out 3 residues before the end of the CDR3; the remainder is reconstructed from the germline J gene. This rearrangement joins TRBV3-1 (or the pseudogene TRBV3-2) to TRBJ2-7, with D possibly matching TRBD1 (6 bases). Trimming took 2 bases from V and 6 from J, leaving 14 bases between them. The V gene's germline CDR1 is LGHDT and CDR2 YNNKEL (reference sequence). This CDR3 spans 14 amino acids. The chain's CDR3 is CASSQLVQGSEQYF. The covered CDR3 bases are TGTGCCAGCAGCCAACTCGTACAGGGCTCCGAG.

Comment on this clone: The read gets to within 3 residues of the CDR3 end, and the germline J gene fills in the rest. J is TRBJ1-2 and V is TRBV9; TRBD1 is a possible D gene (6 bases). Trimming took 4 bases from V and 2 from J, leaving 12 bases between them. CDR3 size: 14 residues. CDR1 is SGDLS, CDR2 YYNGEE, per germline. The sequenced CDR3 bases are TGTGCCAGCAGCCCGCCGGACAGAAACTATGGC. Encoded protein: CASSPPDRNYG. The CDR3, in full, reads CASSPPDRNYGYTF.

Partial CDR3 DNA: TGTGCCAGCAGCTTATACTATGGC. It encodes CASSLYYG. The whole CDR3 protein is CASSLYYGYTF. The V gene is TRBV3-1 (or the pseudogene TRBV3-2), the J gene TRBJ1-2; no reliable D call. The CDR3 is cut off 3 residues early in the read; its end comes from the germline J gene. V was clipped by 5 bases and J by 3 bases, with 4 bases between them. Germline loops: CDR1 LGHDT, CDR2 YNNKEL (reference sequence). The CDR3 has 11 residues.

Regarding this clone: Read sequence stops 3 residues before the CDR3 end, and the germline J gene provides the missing end. The V gene is TRBV29-1, the J gene TRBJ2-2; tentative D call: TRBD2 (6 bases). Trimming left V 3 bases short and J 5 bases short, with 19 bases between. CDR3 length: 16 amino acids. Germline assignment: CDR1 SQVTM and CDR2 ANQGSEA. The CDR3 here is CSVEGYIGGETGELFF. CDR3 bases read: TGCAGCGTTGAGGGCTACATCGGGGGAGAAACCGGGGAG.